A single sample is the source of the 23 T cell receptor beta chains below, sequenced in a study of cytomegalovirus exposure and HLA in healthy donors. The primer mix had 60 Vbeta and 13 Jbeta primers. The protocol was immunoSEQ multiplex PCR, while the TCRdb copy is restricted to in-frame clones and leaves out a portion. The data contain some 100,000 clones, about 79% of them singletons. Sequencing used PBMCs. These receptors came from a woman between 18 and 29 years old in good health and CMV-seronegative.

This clone came up once. The chain links TRBV5-5 to TRBJ2-3; D might be TRBD2 (6 bases). Germline lookup yields CDR1 SGHKS and CDR2 YYEKEE (reference sequence). This CDR3 region has 17 residues. Trimming removed 4 bases from V and 2 bases from J, with 20 bases in between. The CDR3 sequence: CASSPAFLRGVTDTQYF. In DNA form, the CDR3 reads TGTGCCAGCAGCCCGGCCTTCCTGCGGGGAGTCACAGATACGCAGTATTTT.

This sequence joins TRBV10-2 and TRBJ1-1; 9 bases align to TRBD1. This CDR3 comprises 14 residues. Germline loops: CDR1 WSHSY, CDR2 SAAADI. Losses at the gene ends were 0 bases for V and 11 bases for J; bases not matched to a gene: 7. The CDR3, as DNA: TGCGCCAGCAGTGAGTCTCGGACAGGGGTGCTGGCTTTCTTT. Translating gives CASSESRTGVLAFF.

The V call is TRBV27, the J call TRBJ1-5, with 10 bases lining up with TRBD1. This CDR3 has 17 residues. With V trimmed by 5 bases and J by 7 bases, 14 bases remained unmatched. Germline lookup yields CDR1 MNHEY and CDR2 SMNVEV (reference sequence). The chain's CDR3 is CASSPTPGTGVKQPQHF. In nucleotides, the CDR3 is TGTGCCAGCAGTCCAACTCCCGGGACAGGGGTCAAACAGCCCCAGCATTTT.

This clone was recorded a few times. The rearrangement links TRBV7-2 to TRBJ2-3; 16 bases match TRBD2. With 4 bases clipped from V and 7 bases from J, the junction kept 5 bases outside the gene matches. The CDR3 extends over 16 amino acids. Germline CDR1 is SGHTA and CDR2 is FQGNSA. The CDR3 loop reads CASSSGLAGGPYTQYF. DNA of the CDR3: TGTGCCAGCAGCTCGGGACTAGCGGGAGGGCCTTATACGCAGTATTTT.

The chain is built from TRBV5-4 and TRBJ2-7; 7 nucleotides align to TRBD1. Germline V gives CDR1 SGHNT, CDR2 YYREEE (reference sequence). With V trimmed by 2 bases and J by 4 bases, 6 bases remained unmatched. CDR3 length: 14 amino acids. In DNA form, the CDR3 reads TGTGCCAGCAGCTTAGGGGCAGGGGGTTACGAGCAGTACTTC. Translating gives CASSLGAGGYEQYF.

The chain employs TRBV11-2 and TRBJ2-7, with TRBD1 matching over 10 bases. The length of the CDR3 is 14 residues. Trimming cost V 4 bases and J 3 bases; bases outside gene matches: 3. In germline, CDR1 is SGHAT, CDR2 FQNNGV. The CDR3: CASSSRDRGYEQYF. The CDR3, as DNA: TGTGCCAGCAGCTCCCGGGACAGGGGCTACGAGCAGTACTTC.

The chain recombines TRBV25-1 with TRBJ2-5, with unresolved D. Trimming pared 2 bases from V and 5 bases from J, leaving 15 bases between. The CDR3 extends over 15 amino acids. CDR1 and CDR2 from the germline V gene are MGHDK and SYGVNS. In nucleotides, the CDR3 is TGTGCCAGCAGTGAAACCCCGGCCCCGAGGGAGACCCAGTACTTC. Translated: CASSETPAPRETQYF.

This clone showed up just a few times. The genes are TRBV6-4 and TRBJ2-6; tentative D call: TRBD2 (6 bases). This CDR3 is built from 16 residues. V lost 0 bases to trimming and J lost 0 bases, with 6 bases between them. Per the germline V gene, CDR1 is MRHNA and CDR2 is SNTAGT. The CDR3 spells CASSDSGGSGANVLTF. CDR3 nucleotides: TGTGCCAGCAGTGACTCCGGGGGCTCTGGGGCCAACGTCCTGACTTTC.

This chain joins TRBV10-2 and TRBJ1-2; no clear D. The CDR3 is 15 residues long. V was cut by 5 bases and J by 0 bases, with 13 bases left in between. Germline CDR1 reads WSHSY; CDR2 reads SAAADI. CDR3 sequence (DNA): TGCGCCAGCAGTCCAGCTCGGGTACCTAACTATGGCTACACCTTC. This sequence encodes CASSPARVPNYGYTF.

The genes are TRBV4-2 and TRBJ2-1; TRBD1 matches 11 bases. V lost 2 bases to trimming and J lost 3 bases; unmatched junction nucleotides: 3. Looked up from germline, CDR1 is LGHNA and CDR2 is YNFKEQ. The CDR3 consists of 16 residues. The CDR3 reads CASSQPGTGGYNEQFF. The DNA for the CDR3 is TGTGCCAGCAGCCAACCCGGGACAGGGGGCTACAATGAGCAGTTCTTC.

This sequence joins TRBV20-1 and TRBJ2-7, with D possibly being TRBD1 (5 bases). CDR3 length: 10 amino acids. Germline V gene data show CDR1 as DFQATT and CDR2 as SNEGSKA (reference sequence). V shed 8 bases and J shed 7 bases, with 12 bases lying between them. The CDR3 DNA reads as TGCAGTTCAGGGCACCCGGAGCAGTACTTC. This translates into CSSGHPEQYF.

The chain joins TRBV29-1 to TRBJ2-5; 11 nucleotides line up with TRBD2. From germline, CDR1 is SQVTM and CDR2 ANQGSEA. V was clipped by 8 bases and J by 5 bases; unmatched bases: 7. CDR3 length: 13 amino acids. The CDR3 sequence is CSISGGARETQYF. DNA of the CDR3: TGCAGCATTAGCGGGGGGGCGAGGGAGACCCAGTACTTC.

V and J are TRBV6-6 and TRBJ1-2; 7 bases match TRBD1. The V gene's germline CDR1 is MNHNY and CDR2 SVGAGI (reference sequence). Trimming at V came to 6 bases and at J to 8 bases, leaving 3 bases not matched to a gene. The CDR3 consists of 11 residues. In nucleotides, the CDR3 is TGTGCCAGCAGCTCAGGGGGAGGCTACACCTTC. This codes for CASSSGGGYTF.

J is TRBJ2-3 and V is TRBV11-2, with 8 positions matching TRBD2. CDR1 SGHAT and CDR2 FQNNGV come from the germline V gene. CDR3 length: 15 residues. J gave up 3 bases and V 4 bases, and 6 bases lay outside the gene matches. The CDR3 loop is CASSSRTSPTDTQYF. CDR3 nucleotides: TGTGCCAGCAGCTCCAGGACTAGCCCGACAGATACGCAGTATTTT.

A word on this clone: Distinct nucleotide sequences in the sample also encode this CDR3. This chain uses TRBV10-3 with TRBJ2-3; 15 positions match TRBD2. The CDR3 sequence is 15 residues long. V was pared by 6 bases and J by 5 bases, with 3 bases of the junction left unmatched. The germline V gene encodes CDR1 ENHRY and CDR2 SYGVKD. The CDR3 loop reads CAIRGLAGGQDTQYF. CDR3 coding DNA: TGTGCCATCAGAGGACTAGCGGGGGGGCAAGATACGCAGTATTTT.

This sequence joins TRBV2 and TRBJ1-1; D is unresolved. Germline CDR1 SNHLY, CDR2 FYNNEI. Between the trimmed V and J ends, which lost 8 bases and 2 bases, there was a span of 15 bases. The CDR3 runs 14 residues. CDR3 coding DNA: TGTGCCAGCCTACTGCTAGGCACAAACACTGAAGCTTTCTTT. Translating it yields CASLLLGTNTEAFF.

The chain is built from TRBV27 and TRBJ2-7, with 9 bases matching TRBD1. Germline loops: CDR1 MNHEY, CDR2 SMNVEV (reference sequence). V shed 4 bases and J 2 bases; nucleotides not matched to a gene: 6. CDR3 length equals 15 residues. The CDR3 here is CASSSPGQGPYEQYF. DNA of the CDR3: TGTGCCAGCAGTTCTCCGGGACAGGGCCCCTACGAGCAGTACTTC.

This clone showed up just a few times. This chain links TRBV6-5 with TRBJ1-6; 7 bases fit TRBD1. Trimming removed 4 bases from V and 7 bases from J; junction bases left unmatched: 7. This CDR3 contains 15 residues. Germline values: CDR1 MNHEY, CDR2 SVGAGI. CDR3 DNA: TGTGCCAGCAGTTCTCGGACAGGAGGCAATTCACCCCTCCACTTT. Translation: CASSSRTGGNSPLHF.

The chain employs TRBV4-1 and TRBJ2-1; the D gene is possibly TRBD1 (5 bases). V was cut by 4 bases and J by 6 bases, with 7 bases left in between. CDR1 is MGHRA, CDR2 YSYEKL, per germline. This CDR3 is 12 amino acids long. CDR3 loop: CASSLQGNEQFF. Written as DNA, the CDR3 is TGCGCCAGCAGCCTCCAGGGCAATGAGCAGTTCTTC.

This rearrangement joins TRBV4-3 to TRBJ2-3, with 14 bases lining up with TRBD2. From germline, CDR1 is LGHNA and CDR2 YSLEER. V was clipped by 1 base and J by 4 bases; unmatched bases: 7. The CDR3 covers 18 residues. CDR3 in DNA: TGCGCCAGCAGCCAAGGGGTGCCGGGACTAGCGGGAGCAGATACGCAGTATTTT. Amino acid sequence: CASSQGVPGLAGADTQYF.

The V and J genes are TRBV6-1 and TRBJ1-2; 8 bases align to TRBD1. The CDR3 extends over 14 amino acids. With V trimmed by 8 bases and J by 0 bases, 5 bases remained unmatched. Germline lookup yields CDR1 MNHNS and CDR2 SASEGT. The CDR3 DNA sequence: TGTGCCAGCGAACAGGGGGGAGCTAACTATGGCTACACCTTC. Protein: CASEQGGANYGYTF.

The chain joins TRBV4-1 to TRBJ1-5; D ambiguous. Trimming cost V 5 bases and J 1 base, with 15 bases left between them. Germline V gene sequence: CDR1 MGHRA, CDR2 YSYEKL. CDR3 size: 16 residues. The CDR3 reads CASSTATGMSNQPQHF. The CDR3 coding sequence is TGCGCCAGCAGCACAGCTACGGGGATGAGCAATCAGCCCCAGCATTTT.

This chain connects TRBV5-8 to TRBJ1-4; D not certain. Trimming removed 4 bases at V and 4 bases at J, with 11 bases between. Germline CDR1 is SGHTS and CDR2 is YDEGEE. The CDR3 has 14 amino acids. CDR3 loop: CASSRLRGNEKLFF. As DNA, the CDR3 is TGTGCCAGCAGCAGGCTTCGGGGTAATGAAAAACTGTTTTTT. Complete variable domain (other parts from reference TRBV5-8 and TRBJ1-4): EAGVTQSPTHLIKTRGQQATLRCSPISGHTSVYWYQQALGLGLQFLLWYDEGEERNRGNFPPRFSGRQFPNYSSELNVNALELEDSALYLCASSRLRGNEKLFFGSGTQLSVL.